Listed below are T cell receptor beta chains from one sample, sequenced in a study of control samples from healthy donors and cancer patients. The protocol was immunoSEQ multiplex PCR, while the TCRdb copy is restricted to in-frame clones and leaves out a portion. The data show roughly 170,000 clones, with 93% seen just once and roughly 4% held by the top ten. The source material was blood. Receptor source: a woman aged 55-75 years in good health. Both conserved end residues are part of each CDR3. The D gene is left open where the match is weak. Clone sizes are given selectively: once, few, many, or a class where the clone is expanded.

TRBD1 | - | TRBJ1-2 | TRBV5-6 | CASTITGGGDYGYTF | TGTGCCAGCACCATCACAGGGGGAGGGGACTATGGCTACACCTTC
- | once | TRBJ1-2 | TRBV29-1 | CSVAENGYTF | TGCAGCGTTGCGGAGAATGGCTACACCTTC
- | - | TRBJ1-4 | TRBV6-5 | CASSYSAKGGEEKLFF | TGTGCCAGCAGTTACTCAGCGAAGGGGGGGGAGGAAAAACTGTTTTTT
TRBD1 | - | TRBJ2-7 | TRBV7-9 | CASSQQGGEQYF | TGTGCCAGCAGCCAACAGGGGGGCGAGCAGTACTTC
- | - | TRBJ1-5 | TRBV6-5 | CASSPNQPQHF | TGTGCCAGCAGTCCAAATCAGCCCCAGCATTTT
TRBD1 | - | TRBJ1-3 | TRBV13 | CASSHGTGGNTIYF | TGTGCCAGCAGCCACGGGACAGGAGGAAACACCATATATTTT
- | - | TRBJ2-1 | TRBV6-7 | CASSYPPRLARSYNEQFF | TGTGCCAGCAGTTACCCCCCCCGTCTAGCGCGGTCCTACAATGAGCAGTTCTTC
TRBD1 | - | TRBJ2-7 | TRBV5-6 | CASSSRPGTGYYEQYF | TGTGCCAGCAGCTCCCGTCCCGGGACAGGGTACTACGAGCAGTACTTC
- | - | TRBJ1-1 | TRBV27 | CASSLSLGDTEAFF | TGTGCCAGCAGTTTATCGCTGGGAGACACTGAAGCTTTCTTT
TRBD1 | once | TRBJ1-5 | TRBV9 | CASSATGGAQPQHF | TGTGCCAGCAGCGCAACAGGGGGCGCCCAGCCCCAGCATTTT
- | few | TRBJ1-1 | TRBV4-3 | CASSQEGGTEAFF | TGCGCCAGCAGCCAAGAAGGGGGAACTGAAGCTTTCTTT
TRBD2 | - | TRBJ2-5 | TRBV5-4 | CASSSKRGGGETQYF | TGTGCCAGCAGCTCCAAGCGGGGGGGCGGCGAGACCCAGTACTTC
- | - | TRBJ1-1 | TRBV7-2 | CASSDTGTRILNTEAFF | TGTGCCAGCAGTGATACAGGGACCAGAATCCTGAACACTGAAGCTTTCTTT
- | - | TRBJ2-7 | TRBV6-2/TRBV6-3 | CASSYLRQSYEQYF | TGTGCCAGCAGTTACTTAAGACAGTCCTACGAGCAGTACTTC
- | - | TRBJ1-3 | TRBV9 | CASSTEGGIAGNTIYF | TGTGCCAGCAGCACGGAAGGGGGGATAGCTGGAAACACCATATATTTT
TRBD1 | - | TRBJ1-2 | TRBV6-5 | CASSKRQGSYGYTF | TGTGCCAGCAGTAAAAGACAGGGATCCTATGGCTACACCTTC
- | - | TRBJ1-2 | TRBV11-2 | CASSLDGGAVYGYTF | TGTGCCAGCAGCTTAGATGGAGGGGCGGTCTATGGCTACACCTTC
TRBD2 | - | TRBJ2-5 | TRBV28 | CASRLAGTLQETQYF | TGTGCCAGCAGATTAGCGGGGACCTTACAAGAGACCCAGTACTTC
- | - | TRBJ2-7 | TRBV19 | CASNPAGVKNEQYF | TGTGCCAGTAATCCAGCAGGGGTTAAGAACGAGCAGTACTTC
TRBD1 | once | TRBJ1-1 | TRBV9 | CASSPRQGAFTEAFF | TGTGCCAGCAGCCCACGACAGGGGGCGTTCACTGAAGCTTTCTTT
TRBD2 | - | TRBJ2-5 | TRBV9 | CASSVEGGGAWETQYF | TGTGCCAGCAGCGTAGAAGGCGGGGGGGCATGGGAGACCCAGTACTTC
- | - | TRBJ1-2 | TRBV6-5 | CASSYGRWYGYTF | TGTGCCAGCAGTTACGGGAGGTGGTATGGCTACACCTTC
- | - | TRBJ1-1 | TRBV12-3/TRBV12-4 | CASSPGPATEAFF | TGTGCCAGCAGTCCAGGGCCCGCCACTGAAGCTTTCTTT
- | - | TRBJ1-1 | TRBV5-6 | CASSPGFGRTEAFF | TGTGCCAGCAGCCCAGGGTTTGGTAGAACTGAAGCTTTCTTT
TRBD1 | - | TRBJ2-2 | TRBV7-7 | CASSSGQGANTGELFF | TGTGCCAGCAGCTCAGGACAGGGGGCGAACACCGGGGAGCTGTTTTTT
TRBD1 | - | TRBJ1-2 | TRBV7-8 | CASSLDRGNGYTF | TGTGCCAGCAGCCTCGACAGGGGGAATGGCTACACCTTC
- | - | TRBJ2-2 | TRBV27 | CASSRNSVGELFF | TGTGCCAGCAGTCGTAACTCGGTCGGGGAGCTGTTTTTT
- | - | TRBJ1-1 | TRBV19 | CASSQGGLTEAFF | TGTGCCAGTAGCCAAGGGGGGCTCACTGAAGCTTTCTTT
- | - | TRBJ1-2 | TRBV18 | CASSPWEGEGYTF | TGTGCCAGCTCACCATGGGAAGGGGAAGGCTACACCTTC
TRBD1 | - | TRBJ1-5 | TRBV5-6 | CASSQRGTGYNQPQHF | TGTGCCAGCAGCCAGAGAGGGACAGGGTACAATCAGCCCCAGCATTTT
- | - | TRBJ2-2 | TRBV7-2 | CASSSHGGGWNTGELFF | TGTGCCAGCAGCTCCCACGGTGGGGGGTGGAACACCGGGGAGCTGTTTTTT
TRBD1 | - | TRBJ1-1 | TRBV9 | CASSAAGQALKEAFF | TGTGCCAGCAGCGCTGCTGGACAGGCTCTAAAGGAAGCTTTCTTT
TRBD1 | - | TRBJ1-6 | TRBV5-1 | CASSPGTASYNSPLHF | TGCGCCAGCAGCCCAGGGACAGCTTCATATAATTCACCCCTCCACTTT
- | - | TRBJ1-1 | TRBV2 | CASSGRRVSTEAFF | TGTGCCAGCAGTGGCCGCAGGGTAAGCACTGAAGCTTTCTTT